Presented here are 27 T cell receptor beta chains from one specimen sequenced in a study of control samples from healthy donors and cancer patients. The method was immunoSEQ multiplex PCR; TCRdb's version includes in-frame clones alone and lacks a portion of them. This sample has about 130,000 clones, with 90% found just once. The sequenced sample consisted of blood. The receptor source for this set is a man between 18 and 35 years old in good health.

The rearrangement uses TRBV5-1 and TRBJ2-3, with D unclear. The CDR3 totals 16 residues. Germline loops: CDR1 SGHRS, CDR2 YFSETQ. Trimming removed 4 bases at V and 2 bases at J, with 17 bases between. Here the CDR3 reads CASSRHNQLTTDTQYF. CDR3 coding DNA: TGCGCCAGCAGCCGTCACAACCAGTTAACCACAGATACGCAGTATTTT.

CDR3 nucleotides: TGTGCCTGGAGTGTAGGGACTTTAAATCAGCCCCAGCATTTT. Protein: CAWSVGTLNQPQHF. The chain has TRBV30 and TRBJ1-5; a weak D match, TRBD1 (5 bases). V shed 0 bases and J shed 4 bases, with 10 bases lying between them. The V gene's germline CDR1 is GTSNPN and CDR2 SVGIG (reference sequence). The CDR3 sequence is 14 residues long. The variable domain in full, completed from reference TRBV30 and TRBJ1-5, reads SQTIHQWPATLVQPVGSPLSLECTVEGTSNPNLYWYRQAAGRGLQLLFYSVGIGQISSEVPQNLSASRPQDRQFILSSKKLLLSDSGFYLCAWSVGTLNQPQHFGDGTRLSIL.

This clone was recorded only once. V usage is TRBV6-5 and J usage is TRBJ2-1, with D possibly TRBD2 on 6 matching bases. Trimming took off 5 bases at V and 0 bases at J, with 8 bases between the two ends. The CDR3 has 14 amino acids. CDR1 and CDR2 (germline): MNHEY, SVGAGI. CDR3 sequence: CASSRGSSYNEQFF. CDR3 coding DNA: TGTGCCAGCAGTCGGGGGAGCTCCTACAATGAGCAGTTCTTC.

The chain has TRBV9 and TRBJ1-6; D is perhaps TRBD1 (5 bases). V dropped 0 bases and J dropped 3 bases, with 10 bases sitting between them. Per the germline V gene, CDR1 is SGDLS and CDR2 is YYNGEE. The CDR3 contains 16 residues. CDR3 DNA sequence: TGTGCCAGCAGCGTAGGGGGCCCCAACTATAATTCACCCCTCCACTTT. Protein sequence: CASSVGGPNYNSPLHF. The full variable domain, completed using reference TRBV9 and TRBJ1-6, is DSGVTQTPKHLITATGQRVTLRCSPRSGDLSVYWYQQSLDQGLQFLIQYYNGEERAKGNILERFSAQQFPDLHSELNLSSLELGDSALYFCASSVGGPNYNSPLHFGNGTRLTVT.

The V gene is TRBV7-2, the J gene TRBJ2-3; TRBD2 aligns across 8 bases. From germline, CDR1 is SGHTA and CDR2 FQGNSA. Trimming took 3 bases from V and 3 from J; bases not matched to a gene: 8. The CDR3 has 16 amino acids. CDR3 coding DNA: TGTGCCAGCAGCTTGCTCGGGGGGGCGGCTACAGATACGCAGTATTTT. This codes for CASSLLGGAATDTQYF.

The CDR3 spells CASSGGGPGDTQYF. The CDR3, as DNA: TGTGCCAGCAGCGGGGGGGGGCCAGGAGATACGCAGTATTTT. The chain couples TRBV27 to TRBJ2-3; TRBD2 aligns across 8 bases. V was pared by 6 bases and J by 5 bases, with 7 bases of the junction left unmatched. Germline lookup yields CDR1 MNHEY and CDR2 SMNVEV (reference sequence). The CDR3 covers 14 residues.

Concerning this clone itself: The junction does not match germline at one end; this may be a read error. The V and J genes are TRBV19 and TRBJ1-5; possible D gene TRBD1, 5 bases. There are 15 residues in the CDR3. The germline V gene has CDR1 LNHDA and CDR2 SQIVND (reference sequence). The CDR3 sequence: CTSKPGPTRNNPQHF. The CDR3, as DNA: TGTACCAGTAAACCGGGACCCACTAGAAACAACCCCCAGCATTTT.

This chain connects TRBV9 to TRBJ2-1; TRBD2 matches at 10 bases. This CDR3 comprises 15 residues. Germline lookup yields CDR1 SGDLS and CDR2 YYNGEE. Losses at the gene ends were 0 bases for V and 6 bases for J; bases not matched to a gene: 3. The CDR3 nucleotides are TGTGCCAGCAGCGTAGACCGGACTAGCGGCAATGAGCAGTTCTTC. The encoded protein is CASSVDRTSGNEQFF.

The genes are TRBV10-3 and TRBJ1-4; D not certain. V lost 7 bases to trimming and J lost 5 bases, with 14 bases between them. The germline CDR1 and CDR2 sequences are ENHRY and SYGVKD. The CDR3 totals 14 residues. The DNA of the CDR3 is TGTGCCATCATTCTGGCAGTACGGAATGAAAAACTGTTTTTT. Its protein product is CAIILAVRNEKLFF.

DNA of the CDR3: TGTGCCAGCAGCCCCCATGGGGGGCCGGAGAGCACTGAAGCTTTCTTT. Residues: CASSPHGGPESTEAFF. The chain carries TRBV7-9 and TRBJ1-1; the D gene is possibly TRBD1 (6 bases). From germline, CDR1 is SEHNR and CDR2 FQNEAQ (reference sequence). V was shortened by 5 bases and J by 4 bases, with 20 bases between the two germline ends. The CDR3 length is 16 residues.

CDR3 in amino acids: CASSNRVGLGPSDPNEQFF. The CDR3 bases are TGTGCCAGCAGCAACCGGGTGGGACTAGGGCCTTCTGATCCCAATGAGCAGTTCTTC. The J gene is TRBJ2-1, the V gene TRBV11-2; 8 bases align to TRBD2. Per germline, CDR1 SGHAT and CDR2 FQNNGV. The CDR3 runs to 19 residues. The trim removed 5 bases at V and 6 bases at J, leaving 21 bases unmatched.

V is TRBV7-3 and J is TRBJ2-1, with D perhaps matching TRBD1 (6 bases). This CDR3 comprises 13 residues. From germline, CDR1 is SGHTA and CDR2 FQGTGA. Between the trimmed V and J ends, which lost 3 bases and 9 bases, there was a span of 12 bases. Here the CDR3 DNA reads TGTGCCAGCAGCTTGTTCCTCAGGGGTGAGCAGTTCTTC. The encoded protein is CASSLFLRGEQFF. The whole variable domain, filled in from reference TRBV7-3 and TRBJ2-1, reads GAGVSQTPSNKVTEKGKYVELRCDPISGHTALYWYRQSLGQGPEFLIYFQGTGAADDSGLPNDRFFAVRPEGSVSTLKIQRTERGDSAVYLCASSLFLRGEQFFGPGTRLTVL.

This clone was detected only once. The V and J genes are TRBV4-2 and TRBJ1-5; the D is unclear. CDR3 length equals 16 residues. The ends were cut back, 0 bases at V and 5 bases at J, with 14 bases in the middle. Germline-derived CDR1 and CDR2 are LGHNA and YNFKEQ. The CDR3 reads CASSQEYGQTHQPQHF. In nucleotides, the CDR3 is TGTGCCAGCAGCCAAGAATACGGTCAGACCCATCAGCCCCAGCATTTT.

The V call is TRBV10-3, the J call TRBJ1-2; D gene uncertain. The CDR3 has 13 amino acids. With 8 bases removed from V and 3 bases from J, the gap between germline ends came to 13 bases. Germline lookup yields CDR1 ENHRY and CDR2 SYGVKD. Here the CDR3 reads CAIVDSRDYGYTF. DNA for the CDR3: TGTGCCATCGTGGATTCAAGGGACTATGGCTACACCTTC.

The chain is built from TRBV18 and TRBJ1-1, with 11 bases identical to TRBD1. This CDR3 contains 17 residues. In germline, CDR1 is KGHSH, CDR2 LQKENI. J lost 6 bases, V lost 4 bases, and 13 bases had no gene match. The CDR3 DNA reads TGTGCCAGCTCACACGCGAGACCGGGACAGGGGGTACCTGAAGCTTTCTTT. Translating gives CASSHARPGQGVPEAFF.

The rearrangement links TRBV14 to TRBJ2-3; D is undetermined. This CDR3 is 16 amino acids long. CDR1 is SGHDN, CDR2 FVKESK, per germline. The ends were cut back, 3 bases at V and 6 bases at J, with 19 bases in the middle. The CDR3 nucleotides read TGTGCCAGCAGCCAGGATCTTGGGCGACCAGCGGATACGCAGTATTTT. Residues: CASSQDLGRPADTQYF.

CDR3 bases: TGTGCCAGCAGCATGGACACCGGGGAGCTGTTTTTT. It specifies CASSMDTGELFF. The V gene is TRBV21-1, the J gene TRBJ2-2. TRBV21-1 represents a pseudogene. This CDR3 has 12 residues.

The gene calls are TRBV20-1 and TRBJ1-1, with D hard to call. The CDR3 length is 8 residues. With 5 bases removed from V and 10 bases from J, the gap between germline ends came to 5 bases. Germline loops: CDR1 DFQATT, CDR2 SNEGSKA (reference sequence). The CDR3 DNA reads as TGCAGTGCTTTGGGAGCTTTCTTT. It translates to CSALGAFF.

The chain carries TRBV5-1 and TRBJ2-2; D uncertain. The CDR3 covers 16 residues. Germline-derived CDR1 and CDR2 are SGHRS and YFSETQ. Trimming removed 0 bases at V and 2 bases at J, with 11 bases between. This CDR3 is CASSLVSSLNTGELFF. The CDR3 DNA reads TGCGCCAGCAGCTTGGTTTCCAGCTTAAACACCGGGGAGCTGTTTTTT.

V usage is TRBV25-1 and J usage is TRBJ2-3, with TRBD1 matching over 8 bases. Germline CDR1 reads MGHDK; CDR2 reads SYGVNS. The V gene end was trimmed by 0 bases and the J gene end by 6 bases; junction bases not matched to a gene: 5. The CDR3 consists of 15 residues. CDR3 protein: CASSEYVTGADTQYF. CDR3 bases: TGTGCCAGCAGTGAATACGTGACAGGGGCCGATACGCAGTATTTT.

V usage is TRBV9 and J usage is TRBJ2-3; the D is unclear. V lost 0 bases and J 2 bases, leaving 10 bases between the germline ends. This CDR3 contains 15 residues. Germline loops: CDR1 SGDLS, CDR2 YYNGEE. DNA for the CDR3: TGTGCCAGCAGCGTAGCCGGAGACGTCACAGATACGCAGTATTTT. Amino acid sequence: CASSVAGDVTDTQYF.

This chain uses TRBV7-3 with TRBJ1-1, with D maybe TRBD1 (6 bases). The V end lost 5 bases, the J end lost 4 bases, and 14 bases lay between the germline ends. This CDR3 region has 14 residues. The V gene's germline CDR1 is SGHTA and CDR2 FQGTGA. The CDR3 is CASSPQGGATEAFF. The CDR3, as DNA: TGTGCCAGCAGCCCACAGGGTGGAGCCACTGAAGCTTTCTTT.

This clone showed up just once. The genes are TRBV10-3 and TRBJ1-1; possibly TRBD1 for D (6 bases). The V gene's germline CDR1 is ENHRY and CDR2 SYGVKD. V dropped 4 bases and J dropped 0 bases, with 12 bases sitting between them. The CDR3 spans 15 residues. As DNA, the CDR3 is TGTGCCATCAGTGGCTCGGACAGCATGAACACTGAAGCTTTCTTT. Protein: CAISGSDSMNTEAFF.

This clone was observed a few times. The chain recombines TRBV7-9 with TRBJ2-3; 7 bases align to TRBD1. The CDR3 loop spans 14 amino acids. With 1 base clipped from V and 5 bases from J, the junction kept 3 bases outside the gene matches. The V gene's germline CDR1 is SEHNR and CDR2 FQNEAQ (reference sequence). This CDR3 is CASSLDRGLDTQYF. The DNA of the CDR3 is TGTGCCAGCAGCTTAGACAGGGGCCTAGATACGCAGTATTTT.

The CDR3 DNA reads as TGTGCCAGCAGCGACGGACAGTTCTACGAGCAGTACTTC. Translated: CASSDGQFYEQYF. V is TRBV13 and J is TRBJ2-7; possible D gene TRBD1, 6 bases. Germline V gene lookup returns CDR1 PRHDT and CDR2 FYEKMQ (reference sequence). V lost 5 bases and J 3 bases, leaving 11 bases between the germline ends. The CDR3 loop spans 13 amino acids.

The chain uses TRBV12-5 and TRBJ2-2; D is unresolved. This CDR3 spans 12 amino acids. Per germline, CDR1 LGHNT and CDR2 FRNRAP. The V and J ends lost 5 bases and 7 bases respectively, with 8 bases between them. CDR3 sequence: CASGRLNGELFF. DNA for the CDR3: TGTGCTAGTGGTCGCCTTAACGGGGAGCTGTTTTTT.

This chain links TRBV5-5 with TRBJ2-3; 10 bases agree with TRBD2. CDR1 and CDR2 from the germline V gene are SGHKS and YYEKEE (reference sequence). The J segment lost 1 base and the V segment lost 4 bases, leaving 6 bases of the junction unmatched. The CDR3 loop spans 16 amino acids. CDR3 residues: CASSRPGTSGTDTQYF. The CDR3 coding sequence is TGTGCCAGCAGCCGCCCCGGGACTAGCGGCACAGATACGCAGTATTTT.